The source of this T cell receptor (beta chain) is a study of blood T cells in healthy people across ages. Across the study: About one barcoded beta molecule per two T cells was captured by template switching.

The V gene's germline CDR1 is SQVTM and CDR2 ANQGSEA. The CDR3 loop spans 11 amino acids. Trimming removed 7 bases from V and 4 bases from J, with 10 bases in between. Combining a sample-barcoded 5' primer with a J-beta primer mix, a second PCR ran for roughly 6 to 12 cycles. Carrying 12 random nucleotides, a template-switch adaptor labeled each individual cDNA molecule. TCRdb re-derived calls from the 5' RACE reads in MiXCR, one entry per CDR3 protein. The repertoire includes some 640,000 distinct CDR3 sequences, 25% to 35% of them detected once, and around a sixth sits in the top ten. Extraction yielded at least 5 micrograms of total RNA per sample. For this clonotype: A much bigger clone sits one base away, suggesting this may be a read error.

Sequenced material: blood. The chain links TRBV29-1 to TRBJ1-1; the D is unclear. This receptor was identified in a woman of 80 years or more in good health. The CDR3 loop is CSAALATEAFF. For the CDR3, the DNA is TGCAGCGCCGCCTTAGCCACTGAAGCTTTCTTT.